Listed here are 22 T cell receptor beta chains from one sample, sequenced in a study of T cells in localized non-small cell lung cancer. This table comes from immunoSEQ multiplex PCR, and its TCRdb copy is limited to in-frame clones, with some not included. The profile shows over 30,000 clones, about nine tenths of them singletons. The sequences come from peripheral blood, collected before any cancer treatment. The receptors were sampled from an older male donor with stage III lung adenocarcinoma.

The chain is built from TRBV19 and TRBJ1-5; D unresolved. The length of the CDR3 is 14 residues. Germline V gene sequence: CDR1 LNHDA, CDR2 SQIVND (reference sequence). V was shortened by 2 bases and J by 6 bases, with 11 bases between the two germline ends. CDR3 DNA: TGTGCCAGTAGTATAAGGGCAGAGCCTCAGCCCCAGCATTTT. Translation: CASSIRAEPQPQHF.

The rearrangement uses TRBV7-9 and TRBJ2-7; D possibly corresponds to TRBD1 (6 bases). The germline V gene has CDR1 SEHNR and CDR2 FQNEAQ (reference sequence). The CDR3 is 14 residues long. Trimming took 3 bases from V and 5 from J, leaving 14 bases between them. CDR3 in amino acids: CASSFIPSGDEQYF. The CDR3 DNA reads TGTGCCAGCAGCTTTATCCCCTCAGGGGACGAGCAGTACTTC.

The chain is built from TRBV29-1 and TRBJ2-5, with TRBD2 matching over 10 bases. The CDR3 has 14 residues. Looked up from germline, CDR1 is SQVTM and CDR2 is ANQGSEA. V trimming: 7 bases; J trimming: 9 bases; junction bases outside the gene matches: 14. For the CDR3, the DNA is TGCAGCGCTACCGGACTAGCGGCGGGCGGGGCCCAGTACTTC. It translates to CSATGLAAGGAQYF.

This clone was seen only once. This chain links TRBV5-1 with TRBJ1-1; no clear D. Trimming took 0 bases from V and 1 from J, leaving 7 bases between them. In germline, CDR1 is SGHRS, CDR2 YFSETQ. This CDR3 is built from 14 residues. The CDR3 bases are TGCGCCAGCAGCTTGGACGCTTCGAACACTGAAGCTTTCTTT. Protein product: CASSLDASNTEAFF.

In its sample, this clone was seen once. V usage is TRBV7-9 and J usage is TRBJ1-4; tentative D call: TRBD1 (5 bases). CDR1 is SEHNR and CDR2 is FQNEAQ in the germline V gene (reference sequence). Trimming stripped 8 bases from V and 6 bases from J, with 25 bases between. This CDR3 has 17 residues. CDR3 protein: CASARFGARAVDEKLFF. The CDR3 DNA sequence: TGTGCCAGCGCGCGCTTTGGGGCCCGGGCGGTGGATGAAAAACTGTTTTTT.

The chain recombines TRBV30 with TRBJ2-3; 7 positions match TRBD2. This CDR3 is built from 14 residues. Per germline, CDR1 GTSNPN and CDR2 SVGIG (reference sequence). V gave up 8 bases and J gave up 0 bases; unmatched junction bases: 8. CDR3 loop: CAGTIAGSTDTQYF. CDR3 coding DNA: TGTGCCGGGACCATAGCGGGTAGCACAGATACGCAGTATTTT. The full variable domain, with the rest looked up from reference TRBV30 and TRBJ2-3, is SQTIHQWPATLVQPVGSPLSLECTVEGTSNPNLYWYRQAAGRGLQLLFYSVGIGQISSEVPQNLSASRPQDRQFILSSKKLLLSDSGFYLCAGTIAGSTDTQYFGPGTRLTVL.

The CDR3 DNA follows: TGCGCCAGCAGCTTGGGGGCCTCGCGCGATGAGCAGTTCTTC. It is translated as CASSLGASRDEQFF. The rearrangement uses TRBV5-1 and TRBJ2-1; no clear D gene. The CDR3 length is 14 residues. Between the trimmed V and J ends, which lost 0 bases and 8 bases, there was a span of 12 bases. Germline CDR1 reads SGHRS; CDR2 reads YFSETQ.

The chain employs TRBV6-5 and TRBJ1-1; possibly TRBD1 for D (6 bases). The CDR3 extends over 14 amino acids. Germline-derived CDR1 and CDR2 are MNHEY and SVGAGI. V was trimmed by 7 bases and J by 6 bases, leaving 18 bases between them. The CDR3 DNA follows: TGTGCCAGCACTTCGGACAGCCGGGGAGCTGAAGCTTTCTTT. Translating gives CASTSDSRGAEAFF.

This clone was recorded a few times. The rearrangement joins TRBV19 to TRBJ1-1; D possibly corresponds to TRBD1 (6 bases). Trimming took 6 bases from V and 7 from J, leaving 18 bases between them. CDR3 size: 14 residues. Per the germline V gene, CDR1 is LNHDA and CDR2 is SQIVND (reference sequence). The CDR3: CASRIGPQGVEAFF. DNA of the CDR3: TGTGCCAGTAGGATTGGTCCACAGGGTGTTGAAGCTTTCTTT.

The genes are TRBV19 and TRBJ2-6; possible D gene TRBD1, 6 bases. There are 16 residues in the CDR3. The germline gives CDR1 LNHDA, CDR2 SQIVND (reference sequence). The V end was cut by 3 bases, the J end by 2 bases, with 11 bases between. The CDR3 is CASSIFTGTGANVLTF. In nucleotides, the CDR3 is TGTGCCAGTAGTATTTTCACAGGGACTGGGGCCAACGTCCTGACTTTC.

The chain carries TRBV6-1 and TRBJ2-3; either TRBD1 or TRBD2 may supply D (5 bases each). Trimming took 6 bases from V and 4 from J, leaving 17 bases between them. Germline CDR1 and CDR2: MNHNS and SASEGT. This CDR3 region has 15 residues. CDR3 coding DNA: TGTGCCAGCAGACCTATACCGCAGGGAGCAGATACGCAGTATTTT. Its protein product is CASRPIPQGADTQYF.

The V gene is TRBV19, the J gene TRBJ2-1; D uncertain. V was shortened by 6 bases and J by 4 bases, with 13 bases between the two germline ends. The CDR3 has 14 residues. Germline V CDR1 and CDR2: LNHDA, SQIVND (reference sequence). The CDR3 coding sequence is TGTGCCAGTAGGAGAAAGGGAAGTTACAATGAGCAGTTCTTC. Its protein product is CASRRKGSYNEQFF.

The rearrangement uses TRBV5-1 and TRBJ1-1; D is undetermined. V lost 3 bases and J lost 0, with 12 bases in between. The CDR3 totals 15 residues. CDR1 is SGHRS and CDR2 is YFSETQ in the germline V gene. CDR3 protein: CASSYLGDMNTEAFF. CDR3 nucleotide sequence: TGCGCCAGCAGCTACCTAGGAGATATGAACACTGAAGCTTTCTTT. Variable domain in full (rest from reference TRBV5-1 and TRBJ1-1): KAGVTQTPRYLIKTRGQQVTLSCSPISGHRSVSWYQQTPGQGLQFLFEYFSETQRNKGNFPGRFSGRQFSNSRSEMNVSTLELGDSALYLCASSYLGDMNTEAFFGQGTRLTVV.

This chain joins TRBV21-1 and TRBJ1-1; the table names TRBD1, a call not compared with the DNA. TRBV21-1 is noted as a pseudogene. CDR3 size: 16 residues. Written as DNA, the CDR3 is TGTGCCAGCAGCAAAGGACAGGGGGCTGGGCACACTGAAGCTTTCTTT. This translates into CASSKGQGAGHTEAFF.

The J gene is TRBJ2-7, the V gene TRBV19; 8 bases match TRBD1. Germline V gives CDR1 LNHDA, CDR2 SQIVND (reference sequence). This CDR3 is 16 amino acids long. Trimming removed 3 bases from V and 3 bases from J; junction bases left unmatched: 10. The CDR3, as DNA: TGTGCCAGTAGTATTTTGGGGCCAGGGGGCAACTACGAGCAGTACTTC. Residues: CASSILGPGGNYEQYF.

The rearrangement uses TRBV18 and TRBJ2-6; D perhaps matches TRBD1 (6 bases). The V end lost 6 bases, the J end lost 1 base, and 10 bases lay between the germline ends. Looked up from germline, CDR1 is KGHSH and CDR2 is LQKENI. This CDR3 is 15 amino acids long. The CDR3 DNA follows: TGTGCCAGCTCGAACACAGGGTCTGGGGCCAACGTCCTGACTTTC. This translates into CASSNTGSGANVLTF.

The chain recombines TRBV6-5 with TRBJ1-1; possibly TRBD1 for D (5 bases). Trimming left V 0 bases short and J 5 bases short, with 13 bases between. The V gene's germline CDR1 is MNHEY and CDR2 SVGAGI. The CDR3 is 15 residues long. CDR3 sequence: CASSYSFGGATEAFF. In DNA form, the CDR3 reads TGTGCCAGCAGTTACTCCTTTGGAGGGGCAACTGAAGCTTTCTTT.

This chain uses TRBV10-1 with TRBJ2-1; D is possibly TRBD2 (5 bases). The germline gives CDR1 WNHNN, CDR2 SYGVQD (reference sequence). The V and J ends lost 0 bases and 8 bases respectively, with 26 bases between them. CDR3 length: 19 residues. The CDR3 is CASSESTFLRGQSADEQFF. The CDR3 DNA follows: TGCGCCAGCAGTGAGTCCACTTTCCTCCGGGGTCAAAGCGCGGATGAGCAGTTCTTC.

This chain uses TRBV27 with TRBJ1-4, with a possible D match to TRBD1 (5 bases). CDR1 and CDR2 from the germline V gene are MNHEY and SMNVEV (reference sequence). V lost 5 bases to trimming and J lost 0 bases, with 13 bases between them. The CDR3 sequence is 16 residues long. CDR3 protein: CASSPRTPATNEKLFF. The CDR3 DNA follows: TGTGCCAGCAGTCCCCGGACACCGGCAACTAATGAAAAACTGTTTTTT. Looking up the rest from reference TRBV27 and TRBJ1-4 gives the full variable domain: EAQVTQNPRYLITVTGKKLTVTCSQNMNHEYMSWYRQDPGLGLRQIYYSMNVEVTDKGDVPEGYKVSRKEKRNFPLILESPSPNQTSLYFCASSPRTPATNEKLFFGSGTQLSVL.

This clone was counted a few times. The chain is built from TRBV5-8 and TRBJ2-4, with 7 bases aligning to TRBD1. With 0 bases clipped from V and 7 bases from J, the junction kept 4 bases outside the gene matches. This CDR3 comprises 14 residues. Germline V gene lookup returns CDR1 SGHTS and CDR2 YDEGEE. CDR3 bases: TGTGCCAGCAGCTTGGCCATGACAGGGAACATTCAGTACTTC. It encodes CASSLAMTGNIQYF.

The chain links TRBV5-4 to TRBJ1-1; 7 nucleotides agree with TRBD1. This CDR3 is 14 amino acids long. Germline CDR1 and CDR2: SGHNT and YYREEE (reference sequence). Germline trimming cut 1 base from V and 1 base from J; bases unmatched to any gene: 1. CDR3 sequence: CASSLSGGNTEAFF. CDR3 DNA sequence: TGTGCCAGCAGCTTGTCAGGGGGGAACACTGAAGCTTTCTTT.

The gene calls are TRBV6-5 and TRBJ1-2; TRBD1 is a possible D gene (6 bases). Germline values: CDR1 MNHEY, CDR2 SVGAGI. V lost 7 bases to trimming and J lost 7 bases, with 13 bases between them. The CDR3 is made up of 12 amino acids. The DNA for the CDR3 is TGTGCCAGCATGGGAGGGGGACCTGGCTACACCTTC. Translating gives CASMGGGPGYTF.